This TCR beta chain was recovered during a study of tumor-infiltrating lymphocytes in oesophageal squamous cell carcinoma listed by TCRdb under 2016. Notes on this clonotype: Its antigen remains unidentified. The input lacks base qualities; no much larger clone sits a single base away.

CDR1 and CDR2, looked up from the germline V gene, are SGHTA and FQGNSA. The V and J ends are trimmed by 4 bases and 7 bases, leaving 16 bases between them. Spanning cysteine to phenylalanine, the CDR3 consists of 15 amino acids. This entry keeps only the CDR3 DNA: 45 bases, framed from base 1. The library was made by PCR. The reads were generated on an Illumina HiSeq 2000. TCRdb cleaned the public reads at Q25 with fastp, built clones with MiXCR and kept in-frame beta chains. Rows merge per CDR3 protein into single entries with the most common DNA and genes. The sample profile shows about 22,000 distinct CDR3 sequences; 36% of them were found once. The top ten hold 9% to 14% of the sample.

Here the chain combines TRBV7-2 and TRBJ1-4; TRBD1 is perhaps the D gene, given 6 matching bases. This sequence was found in a male donor with esophageal squamous cell carcinoma. What was sequenced was esophageal tumor tissue. CDR3 sequence: CASSYPAQGSEKLFF. The DNA is TGTGCCAGCAGCTATCCGGCACAGGGTAGTGAAAAACTGTTTTTT.